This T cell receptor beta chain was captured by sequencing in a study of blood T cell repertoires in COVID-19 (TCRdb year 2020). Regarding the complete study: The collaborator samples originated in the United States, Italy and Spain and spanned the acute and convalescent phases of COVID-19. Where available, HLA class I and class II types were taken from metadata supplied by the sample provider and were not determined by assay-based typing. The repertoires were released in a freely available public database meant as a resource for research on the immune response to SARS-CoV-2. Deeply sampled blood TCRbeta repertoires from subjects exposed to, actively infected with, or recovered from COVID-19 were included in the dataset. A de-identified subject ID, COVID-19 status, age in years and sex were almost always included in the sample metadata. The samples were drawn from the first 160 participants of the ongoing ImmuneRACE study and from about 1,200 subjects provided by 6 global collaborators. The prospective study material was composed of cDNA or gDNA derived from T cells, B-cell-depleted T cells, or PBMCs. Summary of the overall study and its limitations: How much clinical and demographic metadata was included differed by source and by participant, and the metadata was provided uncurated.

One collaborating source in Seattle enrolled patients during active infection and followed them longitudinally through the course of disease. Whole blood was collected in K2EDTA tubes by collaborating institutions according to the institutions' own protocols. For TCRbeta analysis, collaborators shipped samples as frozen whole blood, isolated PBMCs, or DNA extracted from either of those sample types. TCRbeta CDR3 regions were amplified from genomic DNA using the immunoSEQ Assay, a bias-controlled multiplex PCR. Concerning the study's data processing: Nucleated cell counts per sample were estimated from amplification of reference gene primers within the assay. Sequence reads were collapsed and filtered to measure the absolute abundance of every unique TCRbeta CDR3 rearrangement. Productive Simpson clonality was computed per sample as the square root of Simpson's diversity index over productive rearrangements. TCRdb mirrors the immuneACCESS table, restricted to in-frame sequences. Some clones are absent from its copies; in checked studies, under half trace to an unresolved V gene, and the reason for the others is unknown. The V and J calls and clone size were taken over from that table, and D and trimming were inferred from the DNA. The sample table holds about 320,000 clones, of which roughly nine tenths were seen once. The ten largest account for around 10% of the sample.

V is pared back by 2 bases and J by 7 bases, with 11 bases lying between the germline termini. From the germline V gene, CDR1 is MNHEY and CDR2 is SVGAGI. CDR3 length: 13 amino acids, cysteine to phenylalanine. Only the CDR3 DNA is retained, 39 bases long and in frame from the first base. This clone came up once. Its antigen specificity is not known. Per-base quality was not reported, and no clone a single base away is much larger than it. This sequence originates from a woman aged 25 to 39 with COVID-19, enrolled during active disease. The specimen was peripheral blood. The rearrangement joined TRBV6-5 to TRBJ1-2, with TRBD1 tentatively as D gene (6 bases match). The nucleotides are TGTGCCAGCAGTTACAAGGGGGTGGGTGGCTACACCTTC. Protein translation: CASSYKGVGGYTF.